Here is one TCR beta chain with its context. The sample comes from a study of blood T cell repertoires in COVID-19. The CDR3 totals 16 residues. The germline V gene encodes CDR1 KGHDR and CDR2 SFDVKD. Trimming shortened V by 4 bases and J by 1 base, and 12 bases separated the two germline ends. In the authors' workflow: Reference gene primers were amplified, and this amplification served to estimate nucleated cell counts. Sequenced by immunoSEQ multiplex PCR; TCRdb stores in-frame clones only, minus some. That table is the source of V, J and clone size, and D and trimming were worked out from the DNA. The sample shows 80,000 or so clones, around 84% of them seen only once.

The chain has TRBV24-1 and TRBJ2-2, with D possibly being TRBD1 (6 bases). This sequence was found in a woman between 65 and 79 years old with acute or convalescent COVID-19. The specimen sequenced was peripheral blood. CDR3 region: CATSEDRGQNTGELFF. The CDR3 DNA reads TGTGCCACCAGTGAAGATAGGGGACAGAACACCGGGGAGCTGTTTTTT.